A selection of T cell receptor beta chains follows, all from one sample in a study of shared clonotypes between healthy human individuals. Here immunoSEQ multiplex PCR was the method, and the copy in TCRdb shows in-frame clones only, minus some. The repertoire holds about 1.1 million clones, around three quarters seen once, with about 0.94% in the top ten. The sequencing input was memory CD4+ T cells from PBMCs. These receptors originate from a man younger than 30 in good health. Some clones in this sample may be carry-over from other donors' samples. Each CDR3 is given with its conserved first and last residue. A D gene is named only where the DNA matches it firmly. Size tells how often a clone was seen (once, few, many) or the class of an expanded clone, and some rows leave it out.

CASSEESGNTGELFF TGTGCCAGCAGTGAAGAAAGCGGGAATACCGGGGAGCTGTTTTTT TRBV6-4 TRBD2 NA TRBJ2-2
CASSLAQYNEQFF TGTGCCAGCAGCTTAGCGCAGTACAATGAGCAGTTCTTC TRBV7-2 NA few TRBJ2-1
CASSPTGGRSYGYTF TGTGCCAGCAGCCCTACCGGGGGACGGAGCTATGGCTACACCTTC TRBV7-8 NA few TRBJ1-2
CASSLQSANYGYTF TGTGCCAGCAGTTTACAATCCGCTAACTATGGCTACACCTTC TRBV28 NA NA TRBJ1-2
CASSSNRETEAFF TGTGCCAGCAGTTCGAACAGGGAGACTGAAGCTTTCTTT TRBV6-6 NA NA TRBJ1-1
CASSRGELYEQYF TGTGCCAGCAGTCGGGGCGAGCTCTACGAGCAGTACTTC TRBV27 NA few TRBJ2-7
CASSTQGTPNYGYTF TGTGCCAGCAGTACGCAGGGGACACCTAACTATGGCTACACCTTC TRBV28 NA NA TRBJ1-2
CASSLTSGVPEAFF TGTGCCAGCAGCCTTACATCAGGGGTACCTGAAGCTTTCTTT TRBV7-9 NA NA TRBJ1-1
CASSVAGDPPSGYTF TGTGCCAGCAGCGTAGCTGGCGACCCACCGTCGGGCTACACCTTC TRBV9 NA NA TRBJ1-2
CASSEVNVPDTQYF TGTGCCAGCAGTGAAGTGAATGTTCCAGATACGCAGTATTTT TRBV6-1 NA NA TRBJ2-3
CASRDSGRNTDTQYF TGCGCCAGCAGAGATAGCGGGAGGAACACAGATACGCAGTATTTT TRBV5-1 TRBD2 NA TRBJ2-3
CASSSLGGYEQYF TGTGCCAGTAGTAGCCTCGGGGGGTACGAGCAGTACTTC TRBV19 TRBD2 NA TRBJ2-7
CASRRQEFMGYTF TGTGCCAGCAGGCGACAGGAATTTATGGGCTACACCTTC TRBV7-2 NA NA TRBJ1-2
CSVAERQETQYF TGCAGCGTTGCGGAGAGGCAAGAGACCCAGTACTTC TRBV29-1 NA NA TRBJ2-5
CASGRRDTQYF TGTGCTAGTGGTCGTAGAGATACGCAGTATTTT TRBV12-5 NA once TRBJ2-3
CASSPQGGGRVAREQYF TGTGCCAGCAGTCCCCAAGGGGGGGGAAGGGTAGCGCGCGAGCAGTACTTC TRBV25-1 NA NA TRBJ2-7
CASSGRTGGGGQPQHF TGTGCCAGCAGTGGCCGGACAGGGGGAGGCGGTCAGCCCCAGCATTTT TRBV6-6 TRBD1 NA TRBJ1-5
CASNRRISNQPQHF TGTGCCAGCAACCGCCGGATAAGCAATCAGCCCCAGCATTTT TRBV28 NA NA TRBJ1-5
CASSLEAGGITDTQYF TGTGCCAGCAGCTTAGAGGCGGGAGGCATCACAGATACGCAGTATTTT TRBV7-9 TRBD2 NA TRBJ2-3
CASSTSGPGHGQPQHF TGCGCCAGCAGCACCTCCGGGCCGGGCCACGGGCAGCCCCAGCATTTT TRBV5-1 NA NA TRBJ1-5
CASSLQERLAGGLRSQITQYF TGTGCCAGCAGCTTGCAGGAGAGACTAGCGGGAGGCCTCCGATCACAGATTACGCAGTATTTT TRBV7-3 TRBD2 NA TRBJ2-3
CASSQEHRRGYTIYF TGTGCCAGCAGCCAAGAACATCGACGGGGGTACACCATATATTTT TRBV4-2 NA NA TRBJ1-3
CASSWGEGEQYF TGTGCCAGCAGTTGGGGGGAAGGAGAGCAGTACTTC TRBV28 NA NA TRBJ2-7
CSSSRGRGAFF TGCAGCTCATCAAGGGGGCGCGGAGCTTTCTTT TRBV29-1 TRBD1 NA TRBJ1-1
CASSLVPGGEGNTIYF TGCGCCAGCAGCCTCGTCCCGGGGGGTGAGGGAAACACCATATATTTT TRBV4-3 NA NA TRBJ1-3
CASTSVGLAGANEQFF TGTGCCAGTACCTCCGTTGGACTAGCGGGGGCGAATGAGCAGTTCTTC TRBV19 TRBD2 NA TRBJ2-1
CASSGTPHNEQFF TGTGCCAGCAGTGGGACCCCCCACAATGAGCAGTTCTTC TRBV6-5 NA NA TRBJ2-1
CASSLGQGFNEQYF TGCGCCAGCAGCCTGGGACAGGGTTTCAACGAGCAGTACTTC TRBV5-1 TRBD1 NA TRBJ2-7